A selection of T cell receptor beta chains follows, all from one sample in a study of shared clonotypes between healthy human individuals. TCRdb's table, derived via immunoSEQ multiplex PCR, lists solely in-frame clones and lacks some. The sample contains around 720,000 clones, around four fifths of which appear only once. Sample: memory CD4+ T cells sorted from blood. The receptors were sampled from a woman aged 25-40 years in good health. CDR3s include the opening cysteine and the closing phenylalanine or tryptophan. Fields, in order: D gene, clone size, V gene, J gene, CDR3 protein, CDR3 DNA. A D gene is named only where the DNA matches it firmly. Rows may omit the clone size; those that give it use once, few, many or a size class.

D gene: .
clone size: .
V gene: TRBV5-8
J gene: TRBJ2-7
CDR3 protein: CASSLGVQRSSYEQYF
CDR3 DNA: TGTGCCAGCAGCCTAGGCGTTCAGAGGAGCTCCTACGAGCAGTACTTC

D gene: .
clone size: .
V gene: TRBV15
J gene: TRBJ2-5
CDR3 protein: CATSRGGEQETQYF
CDR3 DNA: TGTGCCACCAGCAGAGGGGGGGAACAAGAGACCCAGTACTTC

D gene: TRBD1
clone size: .
V gene: TRBV18
J gene: TRBJ2-7
CDR3 protein: CASSPRDRVGEQYF
CDR3 DNA: TGTGCCAGCTCACCACGGGACAGGGTTGGCGAGCAGTACTTC

D gene: .
clone size: .
V gene: TRBV19
J gene: TRBJ1-3
CDR3 protein: CASSIGLLASGNTIYF
CDR3 DNA: TGTGCCAGTAGTATTGGCCTGTTAGCCTCTGGAAACACCATATATTTT

D gene: TRBD1
clone size: .
V gene: TRBV11-2
J gene: TRBJ1-2
CDR3 protein: CASSLGRGRGQYGYTF
CDR3 DNA: TGTGCCAGCAGCTTAGGCAGGGGACGGGGACAGTATGGCTACACCTTC

D gene: .
clone size: .
V gene: TRBV4-2
J gene: TRBJ1-5
CDR3 protein: CASSQDFGQPQHF
CDR3 DNA: TGTGCCAGCAGCCAAGATTTCGGCCAGCCCCAGCATTTT

D gene: TRBD1
clone size: .
V gene: TRBV18
J gene: TRBJ1-2
CDR3 protein: CASSSYSKGQHYGYTF
CDR3 DNA: TGTGCCAGCTCATCCTACTCTAAGGGACAGCACTATGGCTACACCTTC

D gene: TRBD1
clone size: .
V gene: TRBV2
J gene: TRBJ2-5
CDR3 protein: CAIERQGGTQYF
CDR3 DNA: TGTGCCATCGAAAGACAGGGTGGGACCCAGTACTTC

D gene: .
clone size: .
V gene: TRBV27
J gene: TRBJ2-7
CDR3 protein: CASSSYPGLSAEQYF
CDR3 DNA: TGTGCCAGCAGTTCTTACCCCGGACTTTCTGCAGAGCAGTACTTC

D gene: .
clone size: few
V gene: TRBV28
J gene: TRBJ1-2
CDR3 protein: CASSSIQAYDGYTF
CDR3 DNA: TGTGCCAGCAGTTCTATCCAGGCTTACGATGGCTACACCTTC

D gene: .
clone size: few
V gene: TRBV5-6
J gene: TRBJ1-2
CDR3 protein: CASSFGGVANYGYTF
CDR3 DNA: TGTGCCAGCAGCTTCGGGGGAGTCGCTAACTATGGCTACACCTTC

D gene: .
clone size: .
V gene: TRBV13
J gene: TRBJ2-7
CDR3 protein: CASSFLPAGEQYF
CDR3 DNA: TGTGCCAGCAGCTTTTTACCCGCGGGTGAGCAGTACTTC

D gene: .
clone size: few
V gene: TRBV15
J gene: TRBJ2-7
CDR3 protein: CATSRDRTLSEQYF
CDR3 DNA: TGTGCCACCAGCAGAGATCGAACCCTCTCCGAGCAGTACTTC

D gene: .
clone size: .
V gene: TRBV28
J gene: TRBJ2-4
CDR3 protein: CASSFGGIPKNIQYF
CDR3 DNA: TGTGCCAGCAGTTTTGGGGGTATCCCCAAAAACATTCAGTACTTC

D gene: TRBD2
clone size: few
V gene: TRBV28
J gene: TRBJ2-3
CDR3 protein: CASNLRLGTSGKTDTQYF
CDR3 DNA: TGTGCCAGCAATCTCCGCCTTGGGACTAGCGGGAAGACAGATACGCAGTATTTT

D gene: .
clone size: .
V gene: TRBV11-3
J gene: TRBJ2-3
CDR3 protein: CASSLGRGTDTQYF
CDR3 DNA: TGTGCCAGCAGCTTAGGGAGGGGTACAGATACGCAGTATTTT

D gene: TRBD2
clone size: .
V gene: TRBV7-2
J gene: TRBJ2-2
CDR3 protein: CASRRGGANTGELFF
CDR3 DNA: TGTGCCAGCAGGCGCGGGGGGGCCAACACCGGGGAGCTGTTTTTT

D gene: .
clone size: .
V gene: TRBV5-1
J gene: TRBJ1-2
CDR3 protein: CASSFGDGYGYTF
CDR3 DNA: TGCGCCAGCAGCTTCGGGGACGGCTATGGCTACACCTTC

D gene: TRBD2
clone size: few
V gene: TRBV9
J gene: TRBJ2-5
CDR3 protein: CASSVYSGRAPETQYF
CDR3 DNA: TGTGCCAGCAGCGTATATAGCGGGAGGGCCCCAGAGACCCAGTACTTC

D gene: .
clone size: .
V gene: TRBV5-1
J gene: TRBJ1-1
CDR3 protein: CASNLGGMNTEAFF
CDR3 DNA: TGCGCCAGCAACTTAGGTGGGATGAACACTGAAGCTTTCTTT